The 6 T cell receptor beta chains given below trace back to one sample, sequenced in a study of vaccination effects on CD4 cells after COVID-19 (dated by TCRdb to the early 2020s). To identify antigen-specific CD4+ T cell clonotypes by their expansion, the ViraFEST assay first stimulated PBMC with viral peptide pools and then applied TCR sequencing. After around eleven days of culture, CD4+ T cells were isolated with the EasySep CD4+ T cell isolation kit. Negative nucleocapsid antibody results before and after vaccination confirmed that the healthy vaccine recipients had no prior SARS-CoV-2 infection. Library preparation used the immunoSEQ multiplex PCR assay. Sourced from immuneACCESS, this table was stored by TCRdb with only in-frame sequences that have V and J called. A share of the clones is absent; for the studies checked, an unresolved V gene accounts for under half, and the remainder has no known explanation. A total of 65,000 to 90,000 clones appear in this sample, under 80% of them only once. The top ten hold about 10% of the sample.

These receptors have no identified antigens. Sequenced material: CD4+ T cells from PBMCs cultured with SARS-CoV-2 spike peptides, taken before COVID-19 vaccination. Read against the paper, the sample's cell subset or site label means: SARS-CoV-2 spike overlapping peptide pool stimulation. Receptor source: a human donor who received a COVID-19 vaccine.

The rearrangement uses TRBV2 and TRBJ2-3; TRBD2 matches at 7 bases. This CDR3 is built from 14 residues. Germline values: CDR1 SNHLY, CDR2 FYNNEI. With 8 bases clipped from V and 3 bases from J, the junction kept 8 bases outside the gene matches. The CDR3 protein is CASAGAGYTDTQYF. The CDR3 DNA is TGTGCCAGCGCTGGAGCGGGGTATACAGATACGCAGTATTTT.

This clone was seen once. The genes are TRBV7-9 and TRBJ2-7, with D tentatively TRBD1 or TRBD2 (5 bases each). The CDR3 contains 12 residues. V lost 5 bases and J lost 5, with 10 bases in between. Per germline, CDR1 SEHNR and CDR2 FQNEAQ (reference sequence). As DNA, the CDR3 is TGTGCCAGCAGCCGGGACGGCGACGAGCAGTACGTC. Its translation: CASSRDGDEQYV.

The chain recombines TRBV27 with TRBJ2-1; D is perhaps TRBD2 (6 bases). Germline CDR1 reads MNHEY; CDR2 reads SMNVEV (reference sequence). The ends were cut back, 7 bases at V and 6 bases at J, with 16 bases in the middle. The CDR3 contains 14 residues. CDR3 bases: TGTGCCAGCACAAGATTCCGGGACTCCAATGAGCAGTTCTTC. Encoded protein: CASTRFRDSNEQFF.

This chain joins TRBV18 and TRBJ2-7; D possibly uses TRBD1 or TRBD2 (5 bases each). The CDR3 has 16 amino acids. V lost 5 bases and J 3 bases, leaving 20 bases between the germline ends. Germline CDR1 and CDR2: KGHSH and LQKENI. The DNA of the CDR3 is TGTGCCAGCTCAGTGTCAAGGGGCGGCGGGTTCTACGAGCAGTACGTC. Protein: CASSVSRGGGFYEQYV.

The chain couples TRBV5-8 to TRBJ2-3; 7 bases are shared with TRBD1. The CDR3 totals 15 residues. Germline V gene lookup returns CDR1 SGHTS and CDR2 YDEGEE. After removal of 2 bases from V and 7 bases from J, the junction contained 10 bases not matched to a gene. CDR3 nucleotide sequence: TGTGCCAGCAGCTTTGGACAGGTCGGACCCTATACGCAGTATTTT. It yields the protein CASSFGQVGPYTQYF.

The genes are TRBV18 and TRBJ2-5, with 8 bases fitting TRBD1. CDR1 KGHSH and CDR2 LQKENI come from the germline V gene. CDR3 length equals 12 residues. Trimming cost V 5 bases and J 5 bases; bases outside gene matches: 1. The CDR3 DNA sequence: TGTGCCAGCTCATGGACAGGGGAGACCCAGTACTTC. This sequence encodes CASSWTGETQYF.